This passage covers 17 T cell receptor beta chains from one sample sequenced in a study of T-cell reconstitution after alpha-beta-depleted transplantation in children (dated by TCRdb to the mid-2010s). The library was made by PCR. Data came from an Illumina HiSeq 2500. To normalize quantification of the TCRbeta repertoire, the TCR libraries were built with molecular barcoding that relied on unique molecular identifiers. TCRdb trimmed the raw reads at Q25, called clones with MiXCR and kept productive beta chains. Every CDR3 protein is listed once, alongside the most common genes and DNA of its rows. Present in this sample are about 900,000 distinct CDR3 sequences, about 29% of which were seen just once. The ten largest clonotypes hold 25% to 35% of the sample. This sample's treatment or condition label indicates: allogeneic hematopoietic cell transplantation with graft depleted of TCRalphabeta T cells and CD19 B cells.

The material was PBMCs, mostly from graft donor cells, obtained 360 days after TCRalphabeta/CD19-depleted stem cell transplant. These receptor sequences come from a boy in the first two years of life who had a stem cell transplant for SCID, so the T cells may come from the graft donor.

V is TRBV6-5 and J is TRBJ2-5; 8 bases are shared with TRBD2. The CDR3 totals 16 residues. J gave up 4 bases and V 1 base, and 8 bases lay outside the gene matches. Germline lookup yields CDR1 MNHEY and CDR2 SVGAGI. As DNA, the CDR3 is TGTGCCAGCAGTTACTGGCGGGGGGATCGAGTAGAGACCCAGTACTTC. It yields the protein CASSYWRGDRVETQYF.

The sample holds a few counts of this clonotype. This sequence joins TRBV6-1 and TRBJ2-7; D tentatively fits TRBD1 or TRBD2 (5 bases each). The V gene lost 2 bases and the J gene lost 2 bases, with 16 bases spanning the gap. The length of the CDR3 is 16 residues. Germline V gene data show CDR1 as MNHNS and CDR2 as SASEGT. The CDR3 nucleotides read TGTGCCAGCAGTGAAAAGCCCCGGGGCGGAGCCTACGAGCAGTACTTC. Amino acid sequence: CASSEKPRGGAYEQYF.

This clonotype was recorded a few times. V gene TRBV7-9 combines with J gene TRBJ2-3; 7 bases agree with TRBD1. J was trimmed by 7 bases and V by 5 bases; bases with no gene match: 3. Germline lookup yields CDR1 SEHNR and CDR2 FQNEAQ (reference sequence). This CDR3 region has 12 residues. CDR3 bases: TGTGCCAGCAGCCGACAGGGAAATACGCAGTATTTT. This encodes CASSRQGNTQYF. Using reference TRBV7-9 and TRBJ2-3 for the parts outside the CDR3, the full variable domain is DTGVSQNPRHKITKRGQNVTFRCDPISEHNRLYWYRQTLGQGPEFLTYFQNEAQLEKSRLLSDRFSAERPKGSFSTLEIQRTEQGDSAMYLCASSRQGNTQYFGPGTRLTVL.

The DNA of the CDR3 is TGTGCCATCAGTGAGCCTGGGACAGGGGTGATTAGCGAGCAGTACTTC. It translates to CAISEPGTGVISEQYF. V and J are TRBV10-3 and TRBJ2-7; 10 bases align to TRBD1. The CDR3 runs 16 residues. Trimming cost V 2 bases and J 6 bases; bases outside gene matches: 10. The V gene's germline CDR1 is ENHRY and CDR2 SYGVKD.

This clonotype came up a few times. This chain joins TRBV15 and TRBJ2-7; D is unclear. Germline V CDR1 and CDR2: LNHNV, YYDKDF (reference sequence). The CDR3 contains 12 residues. V gave up 1 base and J gave up 6 bases, with 7 bases separating them. The CDR3, as DNA: TGTGCCACCAGCAGAGTGGGCGGCGAGCAGTACTTC. Translating gives CATSRVGGEQYF.

The chain carries TRBV7-9 and TRBJ1-1, with D unclear. The CDR3 consists of 13 residues. Germline values: CDR1 SEHNR, CDR2 FQNEAQ (reference sequence). Trimming shortened V by 4 bases and J by 1 base, and 7 bases separated the two germline ends. The CDR3: CASSWSGNTEAFF. DNA of the CDR3: TGTGCCAGCAGCTGGTCAGGGAACACTGAAGCTTTCTTT.

CDR3 DNA: TGTGCCAGCAGCCCTAGACGGGGGAGCAATCAGCCCCAGCATTTT. Its translation: CASSPRRGSNQPQHF. The chain recombines TRBV7-2 with TRBJ1-5; possibly TRBD1 for D (5 bases). V gave up 5 bases and J gave up 1 base, with 12 bases separating them. This CDR3 contains 15 residues. CDR1 SGHTA and CDR2 FQGNSA come from the germline V gene.

The chain combines TRBV7-8 with TRBJ2-7; D is uncertain. CDR1 and CDR2 (germline): SGHVS, FQNEAQ. Trimming removed 1 base at V and 3 bases at J, with 22 bases between. CDR3 size: 18 residues. CDR3 region: CASSLGSHSRTTRYEQYF. In nucleotides, the CDR3 is TGTGCCAGCAGCTTAGGATCACACAGCCGAACCACTCGCTACGAGCAGTACTTC.

The genes are TRBV20-1 and TRBJ2-5, with D possibly matching TRBD2 (5 bases). CDR3 length: 10 residues. V dropped 8 bases and J dropped 4 bases, with 8 bases sitting between them. Germline CDR1 reads DFQATT; CDR2 reads SNEGSKA (reference sequence). The CDR3 sequence: CSPGIETQYF. The CDR3 DNA reads as TGCAGTCCCGGGATAGAGACCCAGTACTTC.

This clonotype was seen a handful of times. The J gene is TRBJ1-1, the V gene TRBV2; D uncertain. This CDR3 has 12 amino acids. The germline V and J ends were trimmed by 7 bases and 4 bases, with 10 bases remaining between them. Germline CDR1 and CDR2: SNHLY and FYNNEI. The CDR3 is CASKERSTEAFF. The DNA of the CDR3 is TGTGCCAGCAAGGAGAGGAGCACTGAAGCTTTCTTT.

In this sample, this clonotype turned up a few times. The chain uses TRBV27 and TRBJ2-1; 8 bases map to TRBD2. CDR1 and CDR2 from the germline V gene are MNHEY and SMNVEV (reference sequence). The junction had 14 bases not matched to a gene; V was cut back by 9 bases and J by 4 bases. The CDR3 contains 16 residues. Here the CDR3 reads CASTTLGRGDYNEQFF. CDR3 coding DNA: TGTGCCAGTACTACCCTGGGGCGGGGGGATTACAATGAGCAGTTCTTC.

The genes are TRBV27 and TRBJ2-6, with TRBD2 identical over 8 bases. The trim removed 1 base at V and 0 bases at J, leaving 5 bases unmatched. Germline-derived CDR1 and CDR2 are MNHEY and SMNVEV (reference sequence). The CDR3 has 18 amino acids. CDR3: CASSLLPSGRSGANVLTF. CDR3 DNA sequence: TGTGCCAGCAGTTTATTGCCTAGCGGGCGCTCTGGGGCCAACGTCCTGACTTTC.

The rearrangement links TRBV11-2 to TRBJ1-3; a weak D match, TRBD1 (5 bases). Germline CDR1 and CDR2: SGHAT and FQNNGV. V was cut by 2 bases and J by 0 bases, with 20 bases left in between. This CDR3 spans 19 amino acids. CDR3 sequence: CASSLLGTNSPYSGNTIYF. DNA of the CDR3: TGTGCCAGCAGCTTATTAGGGACTAACTCGCCATACTCTGGAAACACCATATATTTT.

This clonotype showed up just a few times. The chain combines TRBV27 with TRBJ2-1; D uncertain. This CDR3 region has 15 residues. The V end was cut by 0 bases, the J end by 1 base, with 7 bases between. The V gene's germline CDR1 is MNHEY and CDR2 SMNVEV (reference sequence). Here the CDR3 reads CASSLSRRSYNEQFF. In nucleotides, the CDR3 is TGTGCCAGCAGTTTATCCAGGCGGTCCTACAATGAGCAGTTCTTC.

This chain connects TRBV4-2 to TRBJ2-4; 8 bases agree with TRBD2. This CDR3 has 17 residues. V trimming: 8 bases; J trimming: 0 bases; junction bases outside the gene matches: 12. Germline CDR1 is LGHNA and CDR2 is YNFKEQ. CDR3 DNA sequence: TGTGCCAGCGGAAGGCCCGCGGGGGGCCTAGCCAAAAACATTCAGTACTTC. Its protein is CASGRPAGGLAKNIQYF.

The chain is built from TRBV29-1 and TRBJ2-2; D unclear. The CDR3 runs 13 residues. Germline assignment: CDR1 SQVTM and CDR2 ANQGSEA. Deletions cut 1 base from V and 4 bases from J, with 7 bases between. CDR3 residues: CSVEGLPTGELFF. In DNA form, the CDR3 reads TGCAGCGTTGAAGGGCTACCCACCGGGGAGCTGTTTTTT.

The chain carries TRBV5-8 and TRBJ2-4; 9 positions agree with TRBD2. The V and J ends lost 4 bases and 2 bases, in that order; junction bases with no gene match: 7. The CDR3 runs 16 residues. Looked up from germline, CDR1 is SGHTS and CDR2 is YDEGEE. This chain's CDR3 is CASSRPSGGTKNIQYF. The CDR3 region has the DNA TGTGCCAGCAGCCGCCCCAGCGGGGGGACCAAAAACATTCAGTACTTC.